This T cell receptor beta chain was documented in a study of technical replicates of blood from several donors. CDR3 length: 14 amino acids. Germline V gene data show CDR1 as MGHDK and CDR2 as SYGVNS. Trimming stripped 5 bases from V and 6 bases from J, with 14 bases between. Using immunoSEQ multiplex PCR, the repertoire was profiled, and TCRdb retains in-frame clones only, with some absent. The data contain approximately 90,000 clones, roughly 96% of them seen just once; the ten biggest clones take up over 0.2%. This chain uses TRBV25-1 with TRBJ2-4; possibly TRBD2 for D (6 bases). The receptor comes from a human donor in good health. Input material: T cells isolated from PBMCs. DNA of the CDR3: TGTGCCAGCAGTACGGTGGGAGGAGCAAACATTCAGTACTTC. This encodes CASSTVGGANIQYF. Looking up the rest from reference TRBV25-1 and TRBJ2-4 gives the full variable domain: EADIYQTPRYLVIGTGKKITLECSQTMGHDKMYWYQQDPGMELHLIHYSYGVNSTEKGDLSSESTVSRIRTEHFPLTLESARPSHTSQYLCASSTVGGANIQYFGAGTRLSVL.